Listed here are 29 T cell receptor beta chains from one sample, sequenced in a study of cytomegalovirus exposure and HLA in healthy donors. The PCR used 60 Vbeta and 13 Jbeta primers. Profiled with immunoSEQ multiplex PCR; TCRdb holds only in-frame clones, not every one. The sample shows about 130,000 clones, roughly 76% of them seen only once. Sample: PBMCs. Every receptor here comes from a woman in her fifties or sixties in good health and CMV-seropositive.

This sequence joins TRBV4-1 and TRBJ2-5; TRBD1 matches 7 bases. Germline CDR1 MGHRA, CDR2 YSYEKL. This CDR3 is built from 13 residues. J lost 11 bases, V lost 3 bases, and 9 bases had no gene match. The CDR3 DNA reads TGCGCCAGCAGCCAGACAGGGACCACCCAGCAGTACTTC. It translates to CASSQTGTTQQYF.

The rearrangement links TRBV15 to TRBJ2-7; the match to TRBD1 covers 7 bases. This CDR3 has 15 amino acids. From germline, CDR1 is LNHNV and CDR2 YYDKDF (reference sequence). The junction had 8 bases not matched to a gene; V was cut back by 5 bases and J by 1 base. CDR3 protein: CATSLNRGYSYEQYF. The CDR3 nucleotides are TGTGCCACCAGCTTAAACAGGGGTTATTCCTACGAGCAGTACTTC.

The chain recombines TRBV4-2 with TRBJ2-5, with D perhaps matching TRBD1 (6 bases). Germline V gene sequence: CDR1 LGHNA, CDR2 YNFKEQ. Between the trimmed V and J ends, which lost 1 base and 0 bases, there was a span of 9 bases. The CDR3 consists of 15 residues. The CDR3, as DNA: TGTGCCAGCAGCCAAGGAGGACAGAACCAAGAGACCCAGTACTTC. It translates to CASSQGGQNQETQYF.

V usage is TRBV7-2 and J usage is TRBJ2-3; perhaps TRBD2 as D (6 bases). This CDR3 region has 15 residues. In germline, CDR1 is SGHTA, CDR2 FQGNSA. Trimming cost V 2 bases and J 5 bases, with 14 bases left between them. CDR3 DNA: TGTGCCAGCAGCTTAACCAGGGAGGATAGAGATACGCAGTATTTT. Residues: CASSLTREDRDTQYF.

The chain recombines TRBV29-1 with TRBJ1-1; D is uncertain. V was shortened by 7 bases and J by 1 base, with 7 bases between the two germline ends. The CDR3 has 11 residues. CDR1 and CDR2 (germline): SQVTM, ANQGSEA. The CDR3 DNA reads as TGCAGCGCCGAGAAGAACACTGAAGCTTTCTTT. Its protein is CSAEKNTEAFF.

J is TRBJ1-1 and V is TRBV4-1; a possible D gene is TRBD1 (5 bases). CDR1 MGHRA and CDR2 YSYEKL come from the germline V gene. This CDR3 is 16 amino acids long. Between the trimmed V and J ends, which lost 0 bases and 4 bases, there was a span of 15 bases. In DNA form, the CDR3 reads TGCGCCAGCAGCCAAGAGGGCGCTAGCGGGGCCACTGAAGCTTTCTTT. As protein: CASSQEGASGATEAFF.

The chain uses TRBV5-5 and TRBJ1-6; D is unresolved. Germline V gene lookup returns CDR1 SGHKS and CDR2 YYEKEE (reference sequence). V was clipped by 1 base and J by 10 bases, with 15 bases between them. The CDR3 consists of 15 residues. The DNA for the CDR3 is TGTGCCAGCAGCTTGATGTCCGCGGTCGGGTCACCCCTCCACTTT. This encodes CASSLMSAVGSPLHF.

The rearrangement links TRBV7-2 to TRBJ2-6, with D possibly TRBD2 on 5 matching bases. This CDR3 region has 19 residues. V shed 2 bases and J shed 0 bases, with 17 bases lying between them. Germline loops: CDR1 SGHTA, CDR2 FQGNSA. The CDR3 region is CASSLLFGRRLSGANVLTF. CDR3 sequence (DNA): TGTGCCAGCAGCTTACTTTTCGGCAGGAGGCTCTCTGGGGCCAACGTCCTGACTTTC.

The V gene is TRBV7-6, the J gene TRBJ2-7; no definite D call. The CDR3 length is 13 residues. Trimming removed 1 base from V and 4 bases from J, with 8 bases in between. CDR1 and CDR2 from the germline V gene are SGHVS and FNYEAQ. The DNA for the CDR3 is TGTGCCAGCAGCTTAGGTGGCAGATACGAGCAGTACTTC. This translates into CASSLGGRYEQYF.

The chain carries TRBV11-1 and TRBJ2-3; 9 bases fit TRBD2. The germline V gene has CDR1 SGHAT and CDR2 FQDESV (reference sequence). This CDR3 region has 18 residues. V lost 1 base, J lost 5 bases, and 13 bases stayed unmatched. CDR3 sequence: CASSLGGRGAGGGDTQYF. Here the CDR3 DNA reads TGTGCCAGCAGCTTAGGAGGAAGAGGAGCGGGGGGTGGAGATACGCAGTATTTT.

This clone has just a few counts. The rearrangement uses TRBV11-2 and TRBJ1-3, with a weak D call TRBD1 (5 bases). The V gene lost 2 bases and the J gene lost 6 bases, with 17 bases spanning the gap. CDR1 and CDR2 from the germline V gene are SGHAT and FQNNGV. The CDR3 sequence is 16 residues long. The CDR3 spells CASSLINRGEANTIYF. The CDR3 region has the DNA TGTGCCAGCAGCTTAATAAATCGAGGGGAGGCAAACACCATATATTTT.

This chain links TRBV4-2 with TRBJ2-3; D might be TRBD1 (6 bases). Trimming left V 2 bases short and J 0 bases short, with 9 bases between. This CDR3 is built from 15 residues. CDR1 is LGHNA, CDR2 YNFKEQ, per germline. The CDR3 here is CASSQKRGSTDTQYF. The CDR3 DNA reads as TGTGCCAGCAGCCAAAAAAGGGGGAGCACAGATACGCAGTATTTT.

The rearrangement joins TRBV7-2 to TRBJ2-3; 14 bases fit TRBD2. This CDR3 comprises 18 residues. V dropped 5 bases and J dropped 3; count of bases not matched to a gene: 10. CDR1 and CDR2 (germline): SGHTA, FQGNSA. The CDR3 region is CASSNPTSGRATTDTQYF. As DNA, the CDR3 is TGTGCCAGCAGCAACCCGACTAGCGGGAGGGCCACGACAGATACGCAGTATTTT.

The CDR3, as DNA: TGCAGCGTCGTAAGGCCGGGGGGAGTCACTGAAGCTTTCTTT. This encodes CSVVRPGGVTEAFF. V gene TRBV29-1 combines with J gene TRBJ1-1, with TRBD1 as a possible D gene (5 bases). Germline CDR1 SQVTM, CDR2 ANQGSEA. V dropped 6 bases and J dropped 4 bases, with 18 bases sitting between them. The CDR3 is 14 amino acids.

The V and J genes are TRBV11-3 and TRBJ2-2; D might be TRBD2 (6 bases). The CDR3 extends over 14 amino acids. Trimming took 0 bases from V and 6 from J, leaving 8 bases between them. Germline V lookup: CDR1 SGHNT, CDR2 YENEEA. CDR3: CASSLDRGSGELFF. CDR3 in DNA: TGTGCCAGCAGCTTAGATCGGGGGTCCGGGGAGCTGTTTTTT.

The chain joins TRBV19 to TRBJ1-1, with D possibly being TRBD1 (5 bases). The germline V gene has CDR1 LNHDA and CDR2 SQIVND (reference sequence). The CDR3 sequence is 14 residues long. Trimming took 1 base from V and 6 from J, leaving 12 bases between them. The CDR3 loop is CASSIGGGVPEAFF. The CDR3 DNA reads TGTGCCAGTAGTATAGGCGGGGGTGTCCCTGAAGCTTTCTTT.

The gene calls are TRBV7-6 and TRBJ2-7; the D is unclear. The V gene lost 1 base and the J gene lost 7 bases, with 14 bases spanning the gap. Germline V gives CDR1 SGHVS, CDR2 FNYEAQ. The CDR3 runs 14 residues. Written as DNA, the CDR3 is TGTGCCAGCAGCTTAGGTCCGGTCTCTCGGGAGCAGTACTTC. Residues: CASSLGPVSREQYF. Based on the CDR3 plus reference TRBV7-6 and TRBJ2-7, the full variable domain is GAGVSQSPRYKVTKRGQDVALRCDPISGHVSLYWYRQALGQGPEFLTYFNYEAQQDKSGLPNDRFSAERPEGSISTLTIQRTEQRDSAMYRCASSLGPVSREQYFGPGTRLTVT.

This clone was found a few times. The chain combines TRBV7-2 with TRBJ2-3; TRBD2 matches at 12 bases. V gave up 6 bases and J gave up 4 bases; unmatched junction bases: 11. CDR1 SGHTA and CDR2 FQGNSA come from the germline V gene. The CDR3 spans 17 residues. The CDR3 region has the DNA TGTGCCAGCAGTTCTCCCTATTCTAGCGGGAGGGCAGATACGCAGTATTTT. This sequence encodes CASSSPYSSGRADTQYF.

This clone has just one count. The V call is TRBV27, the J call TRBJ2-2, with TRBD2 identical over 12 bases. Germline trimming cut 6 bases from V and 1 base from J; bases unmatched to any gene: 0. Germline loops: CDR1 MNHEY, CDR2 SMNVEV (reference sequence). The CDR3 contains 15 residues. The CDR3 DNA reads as TGTGCCAGCAGGGGACTAGCGGGGAACACCGGGGAGCTGTTTTTT. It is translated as CASRGLAGNTGELFF.

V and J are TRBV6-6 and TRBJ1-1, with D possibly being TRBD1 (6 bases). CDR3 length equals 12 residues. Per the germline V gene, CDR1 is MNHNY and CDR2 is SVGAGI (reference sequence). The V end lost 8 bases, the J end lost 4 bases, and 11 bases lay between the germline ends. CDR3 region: CASWDTRTEAFF. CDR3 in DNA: TGTGCCAGCTGGGACACCCGCACTGAAGCTTTCTTT.

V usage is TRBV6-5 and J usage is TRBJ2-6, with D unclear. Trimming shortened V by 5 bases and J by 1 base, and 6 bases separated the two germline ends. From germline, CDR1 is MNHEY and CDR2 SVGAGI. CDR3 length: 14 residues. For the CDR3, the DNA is TGTGCCAGCAGTGGTCAGTCTGGGGCCAACGTCCTGACTTTC. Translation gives CASSGQSGANVLTF.

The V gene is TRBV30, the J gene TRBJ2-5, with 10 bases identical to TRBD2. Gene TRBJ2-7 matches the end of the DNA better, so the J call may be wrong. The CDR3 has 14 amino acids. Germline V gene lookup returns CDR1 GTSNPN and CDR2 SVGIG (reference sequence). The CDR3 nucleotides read TGTGCCTGGAGGATTAGCGGGAGGTCCTACGAGCAGTACTTC. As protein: CAWRISGRSYEQYF.

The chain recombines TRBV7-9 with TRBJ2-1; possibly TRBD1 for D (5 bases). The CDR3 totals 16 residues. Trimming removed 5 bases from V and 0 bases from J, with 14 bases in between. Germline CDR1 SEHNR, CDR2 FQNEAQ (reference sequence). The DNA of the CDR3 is TGTGCCAGCAGCGCCCAAACAGGAGTCTCCTACAATGAGCAGTTCTTC. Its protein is CASSAQTGVSYNEQFF.

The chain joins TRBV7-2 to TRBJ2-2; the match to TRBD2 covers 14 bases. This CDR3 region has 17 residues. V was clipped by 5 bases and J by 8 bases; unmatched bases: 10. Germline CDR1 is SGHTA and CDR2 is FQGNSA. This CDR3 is CASSPTGLAGVGGELFF. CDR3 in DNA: TGTGCCAGCAGCCCTACGGGACTAGCGGGAGTAGGAGGGGAGCTGTTTTTT.

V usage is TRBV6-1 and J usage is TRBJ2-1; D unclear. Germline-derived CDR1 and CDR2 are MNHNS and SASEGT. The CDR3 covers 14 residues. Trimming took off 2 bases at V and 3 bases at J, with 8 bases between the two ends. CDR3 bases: TGTGCCAGCAGTGAAATCAGGCTCTACAATGAGCAGTTCTTC. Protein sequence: CASSEIRLYNEQFF.

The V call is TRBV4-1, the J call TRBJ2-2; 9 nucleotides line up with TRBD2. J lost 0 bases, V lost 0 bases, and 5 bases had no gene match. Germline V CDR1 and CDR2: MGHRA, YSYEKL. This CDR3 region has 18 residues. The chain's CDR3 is CASSQDLAGAPNTGELFF. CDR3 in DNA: TGCGCCAGCAGCCAAGATTTAGCGGGGGCACCGAACACCGGGGAGCTGTTTTTT.

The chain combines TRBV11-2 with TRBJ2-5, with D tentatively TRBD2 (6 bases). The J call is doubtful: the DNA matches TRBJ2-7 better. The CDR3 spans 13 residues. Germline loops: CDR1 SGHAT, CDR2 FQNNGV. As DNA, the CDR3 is TGTGCCAGCAGCCTGATCCGGGACTCCGAGCAGTACTTC. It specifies CASSLIRDSEQYF.

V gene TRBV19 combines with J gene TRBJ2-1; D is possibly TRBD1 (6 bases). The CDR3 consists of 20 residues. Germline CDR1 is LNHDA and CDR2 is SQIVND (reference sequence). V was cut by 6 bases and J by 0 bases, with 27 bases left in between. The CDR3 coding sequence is TGTGCCAGTAGCGACAGGTGTTGGGGTGTGCAACTTGGCTCCTACAATGAGCAGTTCTTC. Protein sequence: CASSDRCWGVQLGSYNEQFF.

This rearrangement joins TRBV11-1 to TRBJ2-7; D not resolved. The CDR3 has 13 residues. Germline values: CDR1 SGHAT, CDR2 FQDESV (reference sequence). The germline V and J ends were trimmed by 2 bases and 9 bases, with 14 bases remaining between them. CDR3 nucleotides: TGTGCCAGCAGCTTATCGGAGACCTTTGGGCAGTACTTC. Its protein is CASSLSETFGQYF.